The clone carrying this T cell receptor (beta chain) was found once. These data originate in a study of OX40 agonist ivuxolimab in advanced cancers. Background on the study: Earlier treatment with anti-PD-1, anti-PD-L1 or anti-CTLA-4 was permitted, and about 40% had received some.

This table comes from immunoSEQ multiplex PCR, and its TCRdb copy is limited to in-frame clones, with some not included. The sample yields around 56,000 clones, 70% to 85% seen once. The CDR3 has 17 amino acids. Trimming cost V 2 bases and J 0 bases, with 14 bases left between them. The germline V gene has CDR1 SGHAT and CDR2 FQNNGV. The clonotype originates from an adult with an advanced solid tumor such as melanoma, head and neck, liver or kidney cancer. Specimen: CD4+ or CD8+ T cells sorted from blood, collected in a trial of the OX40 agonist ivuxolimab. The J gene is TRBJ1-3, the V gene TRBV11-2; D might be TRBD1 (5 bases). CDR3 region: CASSLTWDGSSGNTIYF. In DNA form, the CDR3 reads TGTGCCAGCAGCTTAACATGGGACGGGAGCTCTGGAAACACCATATATTTT.